This T cell receptor beta chain stems from a study of Ad26.COV2.S vaccination and SARS-CoV-2 variants. Study-wide points: Compared with placebo recipients, vaccine recipients had higher spike-specific TCR breadth. Vaccinees and placebo recipients showed similar non-spike TCR breadth.

Of note for this clone: Its cognate antigen is unknown.

V gave up 5 bases and J gave up 7 bases, with 8 bases separating them. Germline V lookup: CDR1 SGHTA, CDR2 FQGNSA. This CDR3 has 12 residues. Repertoires were generated with immunoSEQ multiplex PCR, while TCRdb's copy carries only in-frame clones and drops some. The sample consists of around 140,000 clones, approximately 90% of them appearing once. J is TRBJ2-2 and V is TRBV7-2, with unresolved D. This sample comprised peripheral blood, obtained after recovery from COVID-19. This receptor was taken from a human donor who had recovered from COVID-19. The CDR3 is CASSPLSGELFF. The CDR3 region has the DNA TGTGCCAGCAGCCCGTTGAGCGGGGAGCTGTTTTTT.